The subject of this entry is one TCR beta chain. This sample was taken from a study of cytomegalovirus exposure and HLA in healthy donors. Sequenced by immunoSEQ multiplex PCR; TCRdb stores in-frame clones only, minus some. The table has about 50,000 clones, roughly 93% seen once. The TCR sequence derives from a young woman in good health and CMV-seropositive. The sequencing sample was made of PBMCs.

The CDR3: CASSPQGLAEQFF. The CDR3 coding sequence is TGCGCCAGCAGCCCCCAGGGACTAGCGGAGCAGTTCTTC. The chain links TRBV5-1 to TRBJ2-1, with TRBD2 matching 10 bases. The CDR3 is 13 residues long. The germline V gene has CDR1 SGHRS and CDR2 YFSETQ. The ends lost 4 bases at V and 10 bases at J; junction bases unmatched: 5.